This T cell receptor (beta chain) came from a study of T cell responses to AZD1222 COVID-19 vaccine. Points from the study as a whole: Spike-wide coverage was observed for vaccine-associated CD4 TCRs, with dominant responses at 160-218 and 743-854. The peak T cell response came first, and repertoires were sampled only after it.

The CDR3 is 14 amino acids. V was trimmed by 7 bases and J by 2 bases, leaving 15 bases between them. Germline V gene sequence: CDR1 SNHLY, CDR2 FYNNEI. To note about this clone: Its matching antigen is unknown.

The repertoire was sequenced with immunoSEQ multiplex PCR; TCRdb's copy has only in-frame clones and lacks some. The sample records 100,000 or so clones, around nine tenths being singletons. The source is an adult in good health. The chain couples TRBV2 to TRBJ2-7, with D perhaps being TRBD1 or TRBD2 (6 bases each). The source material was peripheral blood, sampled on day 0 of AZD1222 vaccination. CDR3 in amino acids: CASTSQGGTYEQYF. CDR3 DNA sequence: TGTGCCAGCACTTCACAGGGAGGAACCTACGAGCAGTACTTC.